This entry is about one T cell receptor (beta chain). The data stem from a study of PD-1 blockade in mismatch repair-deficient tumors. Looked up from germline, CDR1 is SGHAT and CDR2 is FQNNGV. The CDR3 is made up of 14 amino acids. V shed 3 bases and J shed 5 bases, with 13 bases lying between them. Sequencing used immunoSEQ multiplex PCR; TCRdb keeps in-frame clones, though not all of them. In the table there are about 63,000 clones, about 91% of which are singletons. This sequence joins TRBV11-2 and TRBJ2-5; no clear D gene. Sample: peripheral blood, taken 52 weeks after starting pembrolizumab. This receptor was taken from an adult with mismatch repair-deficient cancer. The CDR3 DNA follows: TGTGCCAGCAGCTTTGGATTGGGTAGGGAGACCCAGTACTTC. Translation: CASSFGLGRETQYF.